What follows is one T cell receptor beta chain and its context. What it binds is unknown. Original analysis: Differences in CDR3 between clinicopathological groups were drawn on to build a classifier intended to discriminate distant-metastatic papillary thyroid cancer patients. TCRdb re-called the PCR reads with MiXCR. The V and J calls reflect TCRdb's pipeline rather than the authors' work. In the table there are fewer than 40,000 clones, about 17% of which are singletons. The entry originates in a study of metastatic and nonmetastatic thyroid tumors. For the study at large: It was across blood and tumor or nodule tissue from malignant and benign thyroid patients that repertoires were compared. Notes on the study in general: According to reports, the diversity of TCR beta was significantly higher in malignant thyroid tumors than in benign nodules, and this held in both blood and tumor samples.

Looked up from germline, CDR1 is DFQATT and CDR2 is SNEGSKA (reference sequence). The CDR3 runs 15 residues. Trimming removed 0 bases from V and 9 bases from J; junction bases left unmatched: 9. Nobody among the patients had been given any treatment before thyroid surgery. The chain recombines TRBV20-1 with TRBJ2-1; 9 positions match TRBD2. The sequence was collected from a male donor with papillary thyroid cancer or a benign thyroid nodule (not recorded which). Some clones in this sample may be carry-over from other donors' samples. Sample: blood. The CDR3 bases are TGCAGTGCTAGAGATATTGCTAGCGGGATTTTTGAGCAGTTCTTC. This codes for CSARDIASGIFEQFF.